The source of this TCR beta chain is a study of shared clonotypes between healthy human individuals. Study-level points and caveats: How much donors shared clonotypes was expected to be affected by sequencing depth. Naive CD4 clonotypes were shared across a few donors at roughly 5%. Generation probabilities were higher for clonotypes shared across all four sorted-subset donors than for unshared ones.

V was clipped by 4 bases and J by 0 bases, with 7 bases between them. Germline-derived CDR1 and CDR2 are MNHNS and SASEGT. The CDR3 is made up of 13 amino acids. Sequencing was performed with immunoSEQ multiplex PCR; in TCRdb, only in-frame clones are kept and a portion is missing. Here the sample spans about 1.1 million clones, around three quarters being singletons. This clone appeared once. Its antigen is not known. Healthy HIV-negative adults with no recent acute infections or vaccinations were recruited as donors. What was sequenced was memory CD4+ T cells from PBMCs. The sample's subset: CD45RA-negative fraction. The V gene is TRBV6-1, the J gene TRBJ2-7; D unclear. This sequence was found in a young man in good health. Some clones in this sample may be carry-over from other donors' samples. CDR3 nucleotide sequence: TGTGCCAGCAGTGCTCCAAACTCCTACGAGCAGTACTTC. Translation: CASSAPNSYEQYF.